This entry lists 15 T cell receptor beta chains sequenced from one sample in a study of cytomegalovirus exposure and HLA in healthy donors. PCR involved 60 Vbeta and 13 Jbeta primers. Generated by immunoSEQ multiplex PCR, the TCRdb table keeps only in-frame clones and is missing some. There are some 140,000 clones in the sample; 70% to 80% occur only once, and 1.8% lies in the top ten. The sample consisted of PBMCs. The receptors come from a female donor in good health and CMV-seropositive.

The chain links TRBV6-5 to TRBJ1-6, with D hard to call. Germline V lookup: CDR1 MNHEY, CDR2 SVGAGI. Trimming took 8 bases from V and 8 from J, leaving 16 bases between them. This CDR3 contains 14 residues. The CDR3 loop is CASASGSLDSPLHF. The CDR3 region has the DNA TGTGCCAGCGCTTCCGGTTCTTTGGATTCACCCCTCCACTTT.

This chain uses TRBV11-2 with TRBJ2-1; weak D call: TRBD1 (6 bases). The CDR3 runs 15 residues. Between the trimmed V and J ends, which lost 7 bases and 9 bases, there was a span of 22 bases. The germline CDR1 and CDR2 sequences are SGHAT and FQNNGV. The CDR3 spells CASNPIGQLGGEQFF. For the CDR3, the DNA is TGTGCCAGCAACCCCATTGGACAGTTAGGGGGTGAGCAGTTCTTC. The whole variable domain, remainder taken from reference TRBV11-2 and TRBJ2-1, is EAGVAQSPRYKIIEKRQSVAFWCNPISGHATLYWYQQILGQGPKLLIQFQNNGVVDDSQLPKDRFSAERLKGVDSTLKIQPAKLEDSAVYLCASNPIGQLGGEQFFGPGTRLTVL.

Here the CDR3 reads CASNWGGTHTPHQPQHF. DNA for the CDR3: TGCGCCAGCAACTGGGGTGGGACTCACACCCCCCATCAGCCCCAGCATTTT. The V call is TRBV10-1, the J call TRBJ1-5; maybe TRBD1 (5 bases). Germline V gene data show CDR1 as WNHNN and CDR2 as SYGVQD (reference sequence). Trimming left V 7 bases short and J 5 bases short, with 24 bases between. The CDR3 loop spans 17 amino acids.

The chain has TRBV7-8 and TRBJ1-5; D not resolved. Germline V CDR1 and CDR2: SGHVS, FQNEAQ. The germline V and J ends were trimmed by 1 base and 6 bases, with 10 bases remaining between them. The CDR3 consists of 14 residues. The CDR3 nucleotides are TGTGCCAGCAGCTTAGGCACGGGTCCTCAGCCCCAGCATTTT. Amino acid sequence: CASSLGTGPQPQHF.

The chain employs TRBV14 and TRBJ1-1; TRBD1 is a possible D gene (6 bases). The CDR3 is 15 amino acids. Trimming pared 3 bases from V and 5 bases from J, leaving 16 bases between. Germline CDR1 is SGHDN and CDR2 is FVKESK. The CDR3 DNA follows: TGTGCCAGCAGCCACTTCAGGGGTCAGGAGACTGAAGCTTTCTTT. This sequence encodes CASSHFRGQETEAFF.

The J gene is TRBJ1-2, the V gene TRBV4-2, with a tentative D call TRBD1 (5 bases). The V end lost 4 bases, the J end lost 6 bases, and 21 bases lay between the germline ends. Germline CDR1 reads LGHNA; CDR2 reads YNFKEQ. CDR3 length: 16 residues. This CDR3 is CASSRPTGLGVNGYTF. DNA of the CDR3: TGTGCCAGCAGCCGACCCACAGGTCTAGGTGTGAATGGCTACACCTTC.

The J gene is TRBJ1-1, the V gene TRBV5-8; D is ambiguous. With 0 bases removed from V and 2 bases from J, the gap between germline ends came to 8 bases. The CDR3 is 14 amino acids. Per the germline V gene, CDR1 is SGHTS and CDR2 is YDEGEE. Here the CDR3 reads CASSLEHYNTEAFF. The CDR3 DNA reads as TGTGCCAGCAGCTTGGAACACTATAACACTGAAGCTTTCTTT.

The rearrangement joins TRBV5-1 to TRBJ2-1; 9 nucleotides line up with TRBD1. The V gene end was trimmed by 4 bases and the J gene end by 7 bases; junction bases not matched to a gene: 12. The CDR3 covers 16 residues. CDR1 SGHRS and CDR2 YFSETQ come from the germline V gene. CDR3 in DNA: TGCGCCAGCAGCGACCCCCGGGGACAGGGTCTTAATGAGCAGTTCTTC. Residues: CASSDPRGQGLNEQFF. The full variable domain, completed using reference TRBV5-1 and TRBJ2-1, is KAGVTQTPRYLIKTRGQQVTLSCSPISGHRSVSWYQQTPGQGLQFLFEYFSETQRNKGNFPGRFSGRQFSNSRSEMNVSTLELGDSALYLCASSDPRGQGLNEQFFGPGTRLTVL.

V gene TRBV5-6 combines with J gene TRBJ1-2; D gene ambiguous. V shed 1 base and J shed 4 bases, with 11 bases lying between them. CDR1 and CDR2 from the germline V gene are SGHDT and YYEEEE. The CDR3 runs 14 residues. CDR3 nucleotide sequence: TGTGCCAGCAGCTTGTATAGACAACCCTATGGCTACACCTTC. Amino acid sequence: CASSLYRQPYGYTF.

The rearrangement links TRBV29-1 to TRBJ2-2; D gene ambiguous. The CDR3 contains 15 residues. The V gene lost 0 bases and the J gene lost 2 bases, with 10 bases spanning the gap. Germline lookup yields CDR1 SQVTM and CDR2 ANQGSEA. This CDR3 is CSVEDPRSNTGELFF. The CDR3 DNA is TGCAGCGTTGAAGATCCGCGGAGCAACACCGGGGAGCTGTTTTTT.

This sequence joins TRBV12-2 and TRBJ2-6; the D call of TRBD2 is as the table states it, not checked on the DNA. TRBV12-2 is a pseudogene segment. This CDR3 region has 20 residues. CDR3 sequence (DNA): TGTGCAAGTCGCACTAGCCCGCCAGATCGACGGATCTCTGGGGCCAACGTCCTGACTTTC. Residues: CASRTSPPDRRISGANVLTF.

This clone was found once. The chain carries TRBV29-1 and TRBJ2-7, with 7 nucleotides matching TRBD1. With V trimmed by 4 bases and J by 2 bases, 8 bases remained unmatched. Germline CDR1 and CDR2: SQVTM and ANQGSEA. This CDR3 region has 14 residues. The chain's CDR3 is CSVALRTGPYEQYF. CDR3 bases: TGCAGCGTTGCCCTGAGGACAGGTCCCTACGAGCAGTACTTC.

The J gene is TRBJ2-7, the V gene TRBV6-1, with 7 positions matching TRBD1. Germline values: CDR1 MNHNS, CDR2 SASEGT. CDR3 length equals 15 residues. V dropped 5 bases and J dropped 4; count of bases not matched to a gene: 11. In DNA form, the CDR3 reads TGTGCCAGCAGTTTCCCGACAGGGTCTAGTTACGAGCAGTACTTC. Its translation is CASSFPTGSSYEQYF.

This CDR3 reads CASSLNRNTEAFF. CDR3 coding DNA: TGTGCCAGCAGCCTGAACAGGAACACTGAAGCTTTCTTT. This chain connects TRBV11-1 to TRBJ1-1, with D unresolved. The germline gives CDR1 SGHAT, CDR2 FQDESV (reference sequence). V lost 5 bases and J 1 base, leaving 8 bases between the germline ends. The CDR3 has 13 amino acids.

Only a few counts were recorded for this clone. V is TRBV16 and J is TRBJ1-2, with D possibly matching TRBD1 (6 bases). V shed 2 bases and J shed 6 bases, with 10 bases lying between them. CDR1 is KGHSY, CDR2 FQNENV, per germline. The CDR3 length is 13 residues. The CDR3 DNA is TGTGCCAGCAGCCAAGGGACAAGTAATGGCTACACCTTC. Residues: CASSQGTSNGYTF.